This TCR beta chain was sequenced for a study of response to subunit inactivated influenza vaccine. TCRdb passed the RT-PCR reads through MiXCR, listing each CDR3 protein once. Of more than 200,000 distinct CDR3 sequences listed, approximately 12% are singletons. This clonotype was counted a few times. This receptor was identified in a man aged 45 to 65 who received an inactivated influenza vaccine. Sequences were derived from non-naive T cells sorted from PBMCs, sampled approximately 15 days before vaccination.

The CDR3 region is CASSLSPDRVLFF. The CDR3 nucleotides read TGTGCCAGCAGCTTATCCCCAGACAGGGTTCTGTTTTTT. V is TRBV7-2 and J is TRBJ1-4, with 7 bases lining up with TRBD1. CDR3 length: 13 amino acids. CDR1 and CDR2 (germline): SGHTA, FQGNSA. V gave up 2 bases and J gave up 14 bases; unmatched junction bases: 8.